The T cell receptor (beta chain) described here comes from a study of memory CD4+ T cells and cytomegalovirus serostatus. In the study overall: This sample comes from healthy Belgian adults, under 10 CMV seropositive, roughly 22 seronegative.

Study observations and caveats: Of approximately 150 reported CMV TCRbeta sequences, 55 to 80 were found in memory CD4+ repertoires. Repertoires predicted CMV serostatus with median bootstrapped AUC of about 0.94.

Per the study methods: After removing out-of-frame reads, 2,204,828 distinct TCRbeta sequences remained. Only in-frame clones appear in the TCRdb table, and some are missing; sequencing was by immunoSEQ multiplex PCR. V and J calls and clone size follow that table, whereas D and trimming were derived from the DNA. This sample carries 50,000 to 65,000 clones, around four fifths of them seen once, and the ten largest clones take roughly 2%. The CDR3 length is 12 residues. In germline, CDR1 is SGHDT, CDR2 YYEEEE. V shed 3 bases and J shed 2 bases, with 4 bases lying between them. The sort gate was single viable CD3+CD4+CD8-CD45RO+ cells for memory CD4+ T cells. In the case of this clone: Its target is not known.

This clonotype originated in an adult in good health and CMV-seropositive. This sequence joins TRBV5-6 and TRBJ2-3; D is unresolved. The sample taken for sequencing was memory CD4+ T cells from blood. CDR3 nucleotides: TGTGCCAGCAGCTGGGACACAGATACGCAGTATTTT. It encodes CASSWDTDTQYF.